The rows below give T cell receptor beta chains drawn from one sample of a study of T cell changes during pregnancy in multiple sclerosis. Profiled with immunoSEQ multiplex PCR; TCRdb holds only in-frame clones, not every one. The top ten clones hold approximately 0.84% of a sample with just over 65,000 clones, around 90% of them seen once. The sample in question was peripheral blood, obtained in the second trimester of pregnancy. The source is a female donor with multiple sclerosis, enrolled in a pregnancy study. CDR3s leave out the opening cysteine and the closing phenylalanine or tryptophan. Fields, in order: V gene, clone size, CDR3 protein. The size field is filled for only some rows; it gives once, few, many or a size class.

TRBV5-1 | NA | ASSGVGLSTDTQY
TRBV25-1 | NA | ASSPIGGSLQETQY
TRBV27 | NA | ASSLSAGDQPQH
TRBV7-8 | NA | ASSLEGLAGIADTQY
TRBV6-5 | NA | ASSYRERGGDEQF
TRBV5-1 | once | ASSLELVASETQY
TRBV10-3 | NA | AISETGSMYEQY
TRBV2 | NA | ASSEATGGGNTIY
TRBV5-1 | NA | ASSLDRAGANVLT
TRBV5-4 | NA | ASSLGAVPYGYT
TRBV6-1 | NA | ASSGGLAREQF
TRBV7-9 | NA | ASNTGVYEEQY
TRBV13 | NA | ASSLGGGPYEQY
TRBV18 | NA | ASSQDRGGTEAF
TRBV7-9 | NA | ASSFVARDAF
TRBV19 | NA | ASSTGTDTQY
TRBV2 | NA | ASKLAGSSDTQY
TRBV14 | NA | ASSPRQGSGYT
TRBV5-1 | NA | ASSLIQGTADTQY
TRBV18 | NA | ASSQRTDSTNEKLF
TRBV5-6 | NA | ASSFRLLAGGYNEQF
TRBV6-1 | NA | ASSALNTEAF
TRBV5-6 | NA | ASSVRRYRDTEAF
TRBV6-6 | once | ASGGRGGGVYEQY
TRBV9 | NA | ASSVGEQEQY
TRBV4-3 | NA | ASSQVDRGSDGYT
TRBV6-4 | many | ASSEGGATDTQY
TRBV7-6 | NA | ASSRTGVGEQY
TRBV4-3 | NA | ASSQRAGVTDTQY
TRBV19 | NA | ASSFQGGGTGGNEQF
TRBV6-1 | NA | ASSEAKGGGVETQY
TRBV19 | NA | ASKTGSGANVLT
TRBV6-5 | once | ASSYTRDEQY
TRBV7-3 | NA | ASSSDRGGKLF
TRBV9 | once | ASSDSGADTQY
TRBV7-2 | NA | ASSETGVNQPQH
TRBV9 | NA | ASSVQGTAPTDTQY